Presented here are 30 T cell receptor beta chains from one specimen sequenced in a study of OX40 agonist ivuxolimab in advanced cancers. Using immunoSEQ multiplex PCR, the repertoire was profiled, and TCRdb retains in-frame clones only, with some absent. The data contain around 34,000 clones, roughly 80% of them seen just once; the ten biggest clones take up roughly 15%. This sample comprised CD4+ or CD8+ T cells sorted from blood, obtained in a trial of the OX40 agonist ivuxolimab. Receptors originate from an adult with an advanced solid tumor such as melanoma, head and neck, liver or kidney cancer.

The chain has TRBV19 and TRBJ1-1, with 7 bases identical to TRBD1. Germline CDR1 reads LNHDA; CDR2 reads SQIVND (reference sequence). This CDR3 contains 15 residues. V lost 2 bases and J lost 0; bases outside the gene matches: 3. In DNA form, the CDR3 reads TGTGCCAGTAGTATATCGGGACAGCTGAACACTGAAGCTTTCTTT. Protein sequence: CASSISGQLNTEAFF. The variable domain in full, with the rest retrieved from reference TRBV19 and TRBJ1-1, is DGGITQSPKYLFRKEGQNVTLSCEQNLNHDAMYWYRQDPGQGLRLIYYSQIVNDFQKGDIAEGYSVSREKKESFPLTVTSAQKNPTAFYLCASSISGQLNTEAFFGQGTRLTVV.

This clone was detected a few times. The chain employs TRBV7-6 and TRBJ2-5; perhaps TRBD2 as D (6 bases). This CDR3 spans 13 amino acids. V lost 3 bases and J lost 3, with 8 bases in between. CDR1 and CDR2 (germline): SGHVS, FNYEAQ. CDR3 nucleotides: TGTGCCAGCAGCTTTTCGGGGGAAGAGACCCAGTACTTC. Protein sequence: CASSFSGEETQYF.

This chain links TRBV7-6 with TRBJ1-6, with TRBD1 matching 9 bases. CDR1 is SGHVS and CDR2 is FNYEAQ in the germline V gene. V trimming: 5 bases; J trimming: 10 bases; junction bases outside the gene matches: 6. This CDR3 has 14 amino acids. The CDR3 protein is CASSLRGQGSPLHF. CDR3 nucleotides: TGTGCCAGCAGCCTCCGGGGACAGGGCTCACCCCTCCACTTT.

J is TRBJ2-7 and V is TRBV28; unclear D gene. V was clipped by 6 bases and J by 5 bases, with 17 bases between them. The CDR3 runs 14 residues. Germline V gene lookup returns CDR1 MDHEN and CDR2 SYDVKM. Here the CDR3 reads CASSLSHLGNEQYF. In DNA form, the CDR3 reads TGTGCCAGCAGCCTATCACACCTAGGTAACGAGCAGTACTTC.

V is TRBV20-1 and J is TRBJ1-5, with no clear D. Trimming removed 0 bases at V and 11 bases at J, with 8 bases between. This CDR3 is 11 amino acids long. Germline CDR1 reads DFQATT; CDR2 reads SNEGSKA (reference sequence). The CDR3: CSAREQHTQHF. In DNA form, the CDR3 reads TGCAGTGCTAGAGAACAACACACCCAGCATTTT.

V gene TRBV2 combines with J gene TRBJ2-3; weak D call: TRBD1 (5 bases). This CDR3 is 14 amino acids long. The V and J ends lost 2 bases and 4 bases respectively, with 10 bases between them. The germline CDR1 and CDR2 sequences are SNHLY and FYNNEI. CDR3: CASSEQQGADTQYF. The CDR3 coding sequence is TGTGCCAGCAGTGAACAGCAGGGCGCAGATACGCAGTATTTT.

The chain uses TRBV7-9 and TRBJ1-4; the D is unclear. Trimming shortened V by 2 bases and J by 3 bases, and 10 bases separated the two germline ends. CDR3 length: 15 residues. From germline, CDR1 is SEHNR and CDR2 FQNEAQ (reference sequence). This CDR3 is CASSLTGMANEKLFF. CDR3 DNA: TGTGCCAGCAGCTTAACGGGGATGGCTAATGAAAAACTGTTTTTT. Full variable domain (rest looked up from reference TRBV7-9 and TRBJ1-4): DTGVSQNPRHKITKRGQNVTFRCDPISEHNRLYWYRQTLGQGPEFLTYFQNEAQLEKSRLLSDRFSAERPKGSFSTLEIQRTEQGDSAMYLCASSLTGMANEKLFFGSGTQLSVL.

V gene TRBV6-5 combines with J gene TRBJ2-5; TRBD2 agrees at 10 bases. Germline V gene sequence: CDR1 MNHEY, CDR2 SVGAGI. J lost 5 bases, V lost 2 bases, and 5 bases had no gene match. CDR3 length: 15 residues. The CDR3 nucleotides read TGTGCCAGCAGTTACGGTAGCGGGGGGCCGGAGACCCAGTACTTC. It specifies CASSYGSGGPETQYF.

V is TRBV6-1 and J is TRBJ2-7; D is ambiguous. The ends were cut back, 7 bases at V and 6 bases at J, with 10 bases in the middle. The CDR3 runs to 11 residues. Germline CDR1 and CDR2: MNHNS and SASEGT. The CDR3 DNA reads TGTGCCAGCATGCTCGCGGCCGAGCAGTACTTC. It is translated as CASMLAAEQYF.

The chain links TRBV28 to TRBJ2-6, with D unclear. The CDR3 covers 16 residues. V lost 4 bases and J 0 bases, leaving 10 bases between the germline ends. Looked up from germline, CDR1 is MDHEN and CDR2 is SYDVKM. CDR3 coding DNA: TGTGCCAGCAGTTCCATACACCTCTCTGGGGCCAACGTCCTGACTTTC. Amino acid sequence: CASSSIHLSGANVLTF.

This clone was counted once. The chain has TRBV29-1 and TRBJ2-3; 12 bases line up with TRBD2. The germline gives CDR1 SQVTM, CDR2 ANQGSEA. This CDR3 is 14 amino acids long. J was trimmed by 4 bases and V by 3 bases; bases with no gene match: 2. This chain's CDR3 is CSVETSGRSDTQYF. The CDR3 DNA sequence: TGCAGCGTTGAGACTAGCGGGAGATCAGATACGCAGTATTTT.

This sequence joins TRBV19 and TRBJ2-7; D unresolved. Germline loops: CDR1 LNHDA, CDR2 SQIVND (reference sequence). V was clipped by 3 bases and J by 2 bases, with 11 bases between them. The CDR3 runs 14 residues. CDR3 residues: CASSIPHPPYEQYF. The CDR3, as DNA: TGTGCCAGTAGTATTCCCCACCCTCCCTACGAGCAGTACTTC. Full variable domain (outside the CDR3, taken from reference TRBV19 and TRBJ2-7): DGGITQSPKYLFRKEGQNVTLSCEQNLNHDAMYWYRQDPGQGLRLIYYSQIVNDFQKGDIAEGYSVSREKKESFPLTVTSAQKNPTAFYLCASSIPHPPYEQYFGPGTRLTVT.

This clone was detected only a few times. The genes are TRBV27 and TRBJ2-2; D may be TRBD1 (6 bases). CDR1 and CDR2 (germline): MNHEY, SMNVEV (reference sequence). Trimming took off 5 bases at V and 6 bases at J, with 16 bases between the two ends. The CDR3 has 15 residues. The DNA for the CDR3 is TGTGCCAGCAGTCCAGGGGCTACTATAGCCGGGGAGCTGTTTTTT. This gives the protein CASSPGATIAGELFF.

J is TRBJ2-5 and V is TRBV18; D tentatively fits TRBD1 or TRBD2 (5 bases each). The V end was cut by 6 bases, the J end by 5 bases, with 13 bases between. The CDR3 is 13 residues long. CDR1 and CDR2 from the germline V gene are KGHSH and LQKENI. The CDR3 loop reads CASSPQGGETQYF. The DNA for the CDR3 is TGTGCCAGCTCGCCCCAGGGCGGGGAGACCCAGTACTTC.

This clone rates as medium-sized. The chain uses TRBV7-9 and TRBJ1-3; D is possibly TRBD1 (6 bases). The CDR3 consists of 16 residues. Germline CDR1 reads SEHNR; CDR2 reads FQNEAQ (reference sequence). V lost 6 bases and J lost 0, with 15 bases in between. In nucleotides, the CDR3 is TGTGCCAGCAGGCCAAGACAGGAGAGCTCTGGAAACACCATATATTTT. Protein: CASRPRQESSGNTIYF.

The rearrangement links TRBV5-6 to TRBJ1-5; 8 bases are shared with TRBD1. This CDR3 region has 15 residues. Germline lookup yields CDR1 SGHDT and CDR2 YYEEEE. V was pared by 0 bases and J by 2 bases, with 1 base of the junction left unmatched. The CDR3 DNA reads TGTGCCAGCAGCTTGGCGACAGGGGGCAATCAGCCCCAGCATTTT. Amino acid sequence: CASSLATGGNQPQHF.

This chain joins TRBV19 and TRBJ1-5; D may be TRBD1 (5 bases). The CDR3 runs to 16 residues. V dropped 0 bases and J dropped 7 bases, with 16 bases sitting between them. Germline V gene lookup returns CDR1 LNHDA and CDR2 SQIVND (reference sequence). CDR3 loop: CASSIDQVGGWQPQHF. CDR3 DNA: TGTGCCAGTAGTATAGATCAAGTTGGGGGTTGGCAGCCCCAGCATTTT.

The V gene is TRBV7-6, the J gene TRBJ2-5, with 11 bases identical to TRBD2. Germline CDR1 SGHVS, CDR2 FNYEAQ. This CDR3 is 15 amino acids long. The V and J ends lost 7 bases and 1 base, in that order; junction bases with no gene match: 5. This CDR3 is CASTAGTSGQETQYF. CDR3 DNA: TGTGCCAGCACTGCCGGGACTAGCGGCCAAGAGACCCAGTACTTC.

This rearrangement joins TRBV19 to TRBJ2-5, with 15 positions matching TRBD2. The J segment lost 5 bases and the V segment lost 4 bases, leaving 5 bases of the junction unmatched. The germline CDR1 and CDR2 sequences are LNHDA and SQIVND (reference sequence). The CDR3 spans 16 residues. The DNA of the CDR3 is TGTGCCAGTAGTAGCGGACTAGCGGGAGGGCTGGAGACCCAGTACTTC. It translates to CASSSGLAGGLETQYF.

This clone has a handful of counts. The chain is built from TRBV5-1 and TRBJ2-1, with TRBD1 matching 7 bases. The V segment lost 0 bases and the J segment 0 bases; nucleotides outside the gene matches: 0. CDR1 and CDR2 (germline): SGHRS, YFSETQ. The CDR3 consists of 15 residues. The DNA of the CDR3 is TGCGCCAGCAGCTTGGGGGACAGCTCCTACAATGAGCAGTTCTTC. As protein: CASSLGDSSYNEQFF. The full variable domain, in which reference TRBV5-1 and TRBJ2-1 provide the parts outside the CDR3, is KAGVTQTPRYLIKTRGQQVTLSCSPISGHRSVSWYQQTPGQGLQFLFEYFSETQRNKGNFPGRFSGRQFSNSRSEMNVSTLELGDSALYLCASSLGDSSYNEQFFGPGTRLTVL.

The rearrangement uses TRBV19 and TRBJ1-1; D is uncertain. CDR3 length equals 14 residues. Germline CDR1 and CDR2: LNHDA and SQIVND (reference sequence). Trimming removed 4 bases at V and 4 bases at J, with 13 bases between. As DNA, the CDR3 is TGTGCCAGTAGTACCGGGTCTCTACCCACTGAAGCTTTCTTT. This encodes CASSTGSLPTEAFF. The full variable domain, rest sourced from reference TRBV19 and TRBJ1-1, is DGGITQSPKYLFRKEGQNVTLSCEQNLNHDAMYWYRQDPGQGLRLIYYSQIVNDFQKGDIAEGYSVSREKKESFPLTVTSAQKNPTAFYLCASSTGSLPTEAFFGQGTRLTVV.

The gene calls are TRBV2 and TRBJ2-7; 15 bases agree with TRBD2. The CDR3 covers 18 residues. The J segment lost 2 bases and the V segment lost 1 base, leaving 6 bases of the junction unmatched. Per germline, CDR1 SNHLY and CDR2 FYNNEI. The CDR3 nucleotides read TGTGCCAGCAGTGAAGTACCGGGACTAGCGGGAGGCCCCTACGAGCAGTACTTC. Translated, it gives CASSEVPGLAGGPYEQYF.

The rearrangement joins TRBV5-1 to TRBJ2-1; no clear D. The CDR3 consists of 12 residues. Trimming removed 0 bases from V and 10 bases from J, with 8 bases in between. Germline V gene data show CDR1 as SGHRS and CDR2 as YFSETQ. Here the CDR3 DNA reads TGCGCCAGCAGCTTGGGGGAATCGGAGCAGTTCTTC. Translating gives CASSLGESEQFF.

The chain joins TRBV18 to TRBJ2-2; possible D gene TRBD1, 6 bases. This CDR3 is built from 14 residues. Trimming left V 4 bases short and J 5 bases short, with 11 bases between. Looked up from germline, CDR1 is KGHSH and CDR2 is LQKENI. Here the CDR3 reads CASSHRVGTGELFF. CDR3 sequence (DNA): TGTGCCAGCTCACACAGGGTCGGAACCGGGGAGCTGTTTTTT. The variable domain in full, with the rest retrieved from reference TRBV18 and TRBJ2-2, is NAGVMQNPRHLVRRRGQEARLRCSPMKGHSHVYWYRQLPEEGLKFMVYLQKENIIDESGMPKERFSAEFPKEGPSILRIQQVVRGDSAAYFCASSHRVGTGELFFGEGSRLTVL.

J is TRBJ2-3 and V is TRBV6-4; TRBD2 might be the D (5 bases). The CDR3 has 14 amino acids. Germline CDR1 reads MRHNA; CDR2 reads SNTAGT. With 6 bases removed from V and 0 bases from J, the gap between germline ends came to 10 bases. CDR3 sequence (DNA): TGTGCCAGCAGCCTAGGAGGTAGCACAGATACGCAGTATTTT. It is translated as CASSLGGSTDTQYF.

This clone has a handful of counts. The chain is built from TRBV19 and TRBJ2-7; perhaps TRBD1 as D (5 bases). This CDR3 is built from 13 residues. Trimming removed 4 bases at V and 0 bases at J, with 7 bases between. Germline assignment: CDR1 LNHDA and CDR2 SQIVND (reference sequence). The CDR3 sequence is CASSTGASYEQYF. In DNA form, the CDR3 reads TGTGCCAGTAGTACTGGGGCCTCCTACGAGCAGTACTTC.

This chain connects TRBV11-1 to TRBJ2-7; D gene unclear. The germline V gene has CDR1 SGHAT and CDR2 FQDESV (reference sequence). Trimming pared 0 bases from V and 0 bases from J, leaving 6 bases between. This CDR3 has 14 amino acids. CDR3 in amino acids: CASSLAQSSYEQYF. CDR3 sequence (DNA): TGTGCCAGCAGCTTAGCTCAGAGCTCCTACGAGCAGTACTTC.

The V gene is TRBV7-2, the J gene TRBJ1-6; D not certain. V shed 6 bases and J shed 7 bases, with 4 bases lying between them. The CDR3 spans 11 residues. Per germline, CDR1 SGHTA and CDR2 FQGNSA. CDR3 nucleotide sequence: TGTGCCAGCAGAGGGAATTCACCCCTCCACTTT. It yields the protein CASRGNSPLHF. Full variable domain (rest looked up from reference TRBV7-2 and TRBJ1-6): GAGVSQSPSNKVTEKGKDVELRCDPISGHTALYWYRQSLGQGLEFLIYFQGNSAPDKSGLPSDRFSAERTGGSVSTLTIQRTQQEDSAVYLCASRGNSPLHFGNGTRLTVT.

The V call is TRBV19, the J call TRBJ1-1; 12 nucleotides match TRBD1. The CDR3 spans 13 residues. Trimming took 5 bases from V and 6 from J; bases not matched to a gene: 1. The germline gives CDR1 LNHDA, CDR2 SQIVND (reference sequence). CDR3 sequence: CASSGTGGSEAFF. CDR3 nucleotide sequence: TGTGCCAGTAGTGGGACAGGGGGCTCTGAAGCTTTCTTT.

The rearrangement links TRBV6-1 to TRBJ1-5; a possible D gene is TRBD1 (5 bases). CDR1 is MNHNS, CDR2 SASEGT, per germline. V gave up 0 bases and J gave up 2 bases, with 14 bases separating them. The CDR3 has 17 amino acids. This chain's CDR3 is CASSEALAGSGNQPQHF. CDR3 bases: TGTGCCAGCAGTGAAGCCTTAGCAGGGAGTGGCAATCAGCCCCAGCATTTT.